The sequence of this TCR beta chain was determined in a study of early T cells in non-severe SARS-CoV-2 infection. About the study: Sequencing of unsorted whole blood was done on bulk RNA, leaving chains unpaired. Findings and limits, study-wide: VDJdb-based matching was biased toward anti-spike CD8 responses and missed private and CD4 specificities.

The CDR3 has 13 amino acids. CDR1 LGHDT and CDR2 YNNKEL come from the germline V gene (reference sequence). The V gene lost 4 bases and the J gene lost 7 bases, with 11 bases spanning the gap. This clonotype occurred a few times. What it binds is not known. TCRdb analysed the 5' RACE reads with MiXCR anew, one entry per CDR3 protein. The table records some 83,000 distinct CDR3 sequences, 8.5% to 12% of them present only once. The input for sequencing was whole blood, taken at baseline. The receptor's source is an adult who was a healthcare worker with PCR-confirmed SARS-CoV-2 infection or an uninfected control (not recorded which). This chain joins TRBV3-1 and TRBJ2-4; TRBD2 is a possible D gene (5 bases). The CDR3: CASSRGGENIQYF. CDR3 sequence (DNA): TGTGCCAGCAGCCGAGGTGGGGAGAACATTCAGTACTTC.